Listed here is a single TCR beta chain. The V end lost 1 base, the J end lost 2 bases, and 7 bases lay between the germline ends. From germline, CDR1 is SGHNT and CDR2 YENEEA. The CDR3 runs 14 residues. This specimen comes from a study of T cell changes during pregnancy in multiple sclerosis. The data were produced by immunoSEQ multiplex PCR, yet TCRdb's version contains in-frame clones alone and is incomplete. Counted here are fewer than 110,000 clones, 92% occurring once; the ten biggest clones make up 0.75% to 0.95%. The starting material was peripheral blood, obtained after pregnancy. The gene calls are TRBV11-3 and TRBJ2-3, with D perhaps matching TRBD1 (5 bases). The clonotype comes from a female donor with multiple sclerosis, enrolled in a pregnancy study. The CDR3 loop reads CASSLGGPTDTQYF. CDR3 coding DNA: TGTGCCAGCAGCTTAGGGGGCCCCACAGATACGCAGTATTTT.